This entry lists 11 T cell receptor beta chains sequenced from one sample in a study of blood T cell repertoires in COVID-19. Assay: immunoSEQ multiplex PCR; the TCRdb copy retains only in-frame clones and omits some. The sample carries under 200,000 clones, about four fifths recorded once. The sequenced material came from PBMCs or T cells enriched from blood (not recorded which). The receptors originated from a woman between 50 and 59 years old in a cohort exposed to, infected with or recovered from COVID-19 (not recorded which).

The chain couples TRBV28 to TRBJ1-4; D gene ambiguous. CDR3 length: 13 residues. Trimming left V 9 bases short and J 7 bases short, with 15 bases between. Per germline, CDR1 MDHEN and CDR2 SYDVKM. Written as DNA, the CDR3 is TGTGCCAGTGTAGCGGTAAATTCTGAAAAACTGTTTTTT. It yields the protein CASVAVNSEKLFF.

This chain links TRBV29-1 with TRBJ2-6, with TRBD1 identical over 10 bases. CDR3 length: 16 residues. Per germline, CDR1 SQVTM and CDR2 ANQGSEA. V lost 7 bases to trimming and J lost 0 bases; unmatched junction nucleotides: 6. The CDR3 DNA is TGCAGCGCGGAGGGACAGGGGAGCTCTGGGGCCAACGTCCTGACTTTC. Amino acids: CSAEGQGSSGANVLTF.

The J gene is TRBJ1-2, the V gene TRBV5-1, with D unclear. Trimming left V 4 bases short and J 5 bases short, with 12 bases between. The germline gives CDR1 SGHRS, CDR2 YFSETQ. CDR3 size: 13 residues. The DNA for the CDR3 is TGCGCCAGCAGCGTGACCACGGGATATGGCTACACCTTC. The encoded protein is CASSVTTGYGYTF.

The rearrangement joins TRBV27 to TRBJ2-5; D possibly corresponds to TRBD1 (5 bases). With 4 bases removed from V and 0 bases from J, the gap between germline ends came to 18 bases. The CDR3 sequence is 17 residues long. CDR1 is MNHEY, CDR2 SMNVEV, per germline (reference sequence). Written as DNA, the CDR3 is TGTGCCAGCAGTTCCCCCAGGGATCAAAAGTACCAAGAGACCCAGTACTTC. Its translation: CASSSPRDQKYQETQYF.

The chain employs TRBV6-4 and TRBJ2-3, with unresolved D. In germline, CDR1 is MRHNA, CDR2 SNTAGT. The germline V and J ends were trimmed by 4 bases and 2 bases, with 10 bases remaining between them. The CDR3 spans 14 residues. CDR3 protein: CASSVGPATDTQYF. Written as DNA, the CDR3 is TGTGCCAGCAGTGTTGGCCCCGCCACAGATACGCAGTATTTT.

The chain uses TRBV2 and TRBJ2-2, with D tentatively TRBD2 (6 bases). The CDR3 has 13 residues. CDR1 is SNHLY and CDR2 is FYNNEI in the germline V gene. V gave up 8 bases and J gave up 7 bases, with 14 bases separating them. The DNA of the CDR3 is TGTGCCAGCGACCCTAGGGGAGGCGGGGAGCTGTTTTTT. This encodes CASDPRGGGELFF.

The count of this clone is one. The rearrangement joins TRBV18 to TRBJ1-1; TRBD1 might be the D (6 bases). Trimming removed 4 bases from V and 2 bases from J, with 14 bases in between. The V gene's germline CDR1 is KGHSH and CDR2 LQKENI. The CDR3 consists of 15 residues. The DNA for the CDR3 is TGTGCCAGCTCACTTCTCCCGGACAGCAACACTGAAGCTTTCTTT. This gives the protein CASSLLPDSNTEAFF.

The rearrangement links TRBV4-2 to TRBJ2-3, with D possibly being TRBD2 (7 bases). The V and J ends lost 0 bases and 6 bases respectively, with 13 bases between them. Per germline, CDR1 LGHNA and CDR2 YNFKEQ. This CDR3 comprises 15 residues. CDR3 loop: CASSQEGGGRDTQYF. The CDR3 bases are TGTGCCAGCAGCCAAGAAGGGGGGGGAAGGGATACGCAGTATTTT.

This chain links TRBV28 with TRBJ1-5; TRBD1 aligns across 8 bases. Germline V gives CDR1 MDHEN, CDR2 SYDVKM. CDR3 length equals 15 residues. V shed 8 bases and J 2 bases; nucleotides not matched to a gene: 8. As DNA, the CDR3 is TGTGCCAGCTCCCGGACAGGGTACGGCAATCAGCCCCAGCATTTT. As protein: CASSRTGYGNQPQHF.

This chain links TRBV27 with TRBJ1-6, with TRBD1 matching 7 bases. Per the germline V gene, CDR1 is MNHEY and CDR2 is SMNVEV (reference sequence). The CDR3 contains 16 residues. The V segment lost 5 bases and the J segment 7 bases; nucleotides outside the gene matches: 11. CDR3: CASSLQHRGGNSPLHF. Written as DNA, the CDR3 is TGTGCCAGCAGTCTCCAGCACAGGGGTGGAAATTCACCCCTCCACTTT.

The chain employs TRBV6-6 and TRBJ2-2; possibly TRBD1 for D (6 bases). The CDR3 extends over 15 amino acids. Germline values: CDR1 MNHNY, CDR2 SVGAGI (reference sequence). V lost 2 bases and J lost 4, with 11 bases in between. CDR3 nucleotide sequence: TGTGCCAGCAGTTACAGAGGGGGAAGCACCGGGGAGCTGTTTTTT. This gives the protein CASSYRGGSTGELFF.